A single sample is the source of the 14 T cell receptor beta chains below, sequenced in a study of a mutant IDH1 vaccine in newly diagnosed glioma. Sequencing used immunoSEQ multiplex PCR; TCRdb keeps in-frame clones, though not all of them. The sample shows over 55,000 clones, around nine tenths of them seen only once. Time point noted: week 11, during vaccination. Topical imiquimod was applied with each vaccine dose, which held 300 ug of mutant IDH1 20-mer peptide. The antigens these receptors bind are not known. The specimen was PBMCs, collected from a glioma patient whose treatment included an IDH1 peptide vaccine. The receptor set was obtained from a middle-aged man with glioma.

The genes are TRBV18 and TRBJ1-1, with D perhaps TRBD1 (5 bases). Germline lookup yields CDR1 KGHSH and CDR2 LQKENI. The CDR3 spans 13 residues. V was trimmed by 5 bases and J by 5 bases, leaving 12 bases between them. In DNA, the CDR3 is TGTGCCAGCTCAGCGGACAAAGCAACTGAAGCTTTCTTT. This encodes CASSADKATEAFF.

The CDR3 protein is CASSTMWGHEQFF. The DNA for the CDR3 is TGTGCCAGCAGCACCATGTGGGGGCATGAGCAGTTCTTC. The chain joins TRBV7-3 to TRBJ2-1; a possible D gene is TRBD1 (6 bases). The CDR3 length is 13 residues. Germline V gene sequence: CDR1 SGHTA, CDR2 FQGTGA. The V gene lost 5 bases and the J gene lost 8 bases, with 13 bases spanning the gap.

This clone was seen only once. The chain links TRBV30 to TRBJ1-5; 7 bases fit TRBD1. With 6 bases clipped from V and 3 bases from J, the junction kept 5 bases outside the gene matches. CDR3 length: 13 amino acids. Germline lookup yields CDR1 GTSNPN and CDR2 SVGIG (reference sequence). The CDR3 sequence is CACETGSNQPQHF. The CDR3 DNA is TGTGCCTGTGAGACAGGGTCCAATCAGCCCCAGCATTTT.

J is TRBJ1-1 and V is TRBV28; 9 nucleotides align to TRBD1. CDR3 length equals 15 residues. The V gene's germline CDR1 is MDHEN and CDR2 SYDVKM. J gave up 4 bases and V 5 bases, and 8 bases lay outside the gene matches. CDR3 sequence (DNA): TGTGCCAGCAGTCATCGGGACAGGGTGGCCACTGAAGCTTTCTTT. Its protein is CASSHRDRVATEAFF.

CDR3 amino acids: CASRQGRGDTDTQYF. The CDR3 DNA follows: TGTGCCAGCAGGCAGGGGAGAGGGGACACAGATACGCAGTATTTT. The chain links TRBV19 to TRBJ2-3; D possibly corresponds to TRBD1 (6 bases). Germline loops: CDR1 LNHDA, CDR2 SQIVND (reference sequence). The CDR3 covers 15 residues. Trimming stripped 9 bases from V and 2 bases from J, with 18 bases between.

The chain joins TRBV6-5 to TRBJ2-5; D is undetermined. CDR1 is MNHEY and CDR2 is SVGAGI in the germline V gene. The CDR3 consists of 12 residues. The V end lost 6 bases, the J end lost 4 bases, and 9 bases lay between the germline ends. The CDR3 loop is CASRTRGETQYF. The CDR3 DNA is TGTGCCAGCAGAACAAGAGGAGAGACCCAGTACTTC.

The chain couples TRBV19 to TRBJ1-2; TRBD1 matches at 12 bases. The CDR3 covers 14 residues. The ends lost 5 bases at V and 8 bases at J; junction bases unmatched: 6. The germline V gene encodes CDR1 LNHDA and CDR2 SQIVND (reference sequence). The CDR3 loop is CASSPGQGAPGYTF. CDR3 DNA sequence: TGTGCCAGTAGTCCGGGACAGGGGGCGCCCGGCTACACCTTC.

The chain has TRBV10-1 and TRBJ2-7, with D possibly being TRBD1 or TRBD2 (6 bases each). V shed 10 bases and J shed 5 bases, with 15 bases lying between them. This CDR3 contains 12 residues. The germline V gene encodes CDR1 WNHNN and CDR2 SYGVQD (reference sequence). The CDR3 sequence is CATAPGADEQYF. The DNA for the CDR3 is TGCGCCACAGCGCCGGGGGCCGACGAGCAGTACTTC.

The J gene is TRBJ1-4, the V gene TRBV6-1; TRBD1 is a possible D gene (6 bases). Between the trimmed V and J ends, which lost 3 bases and 2 bases, there was a span of 19 bases. The V gene's germline CDR1 is MNHNS and CDR2 SASEGT. This CDR3 comprises 18 residues. The CDR3 nucleotides read TGTGCCAGCAGTGACCAGGGGCCGGCGGTCGGCACTAATGAAAAACTGTTTTTT. It is translated as CASSDQGPAVGTNEKLFF.

This sequence joins TRBV6-6 and TRBJ1-1, with D uncertain. CDR3 length: 13 amino acids. With 2 bases removed from V and 1 base from J, the gap between germline ends came to 5 bases. The V gene's germline CDR1 is MNHNY and CDR2 SVGAGI (reference sequence). The CDR3 coding sequence is TGTGCCAGCAGTTACGCAGGGAACACTGAAGCTTTCTTT. Its translation is CASSYAGNTEAFF.

This chain links TRBV2 with TRBJ1-3, with 7 bases lining up with TRBD1. Germline lookup yields CDR1 SNHLY and CDR2 FYNNEI. The CDR3 is 17 residues long. V trimming: 4 bases; J trimming: 0 bases; junction bases outside the gene matches: 9. DNA for the CDR3: TGTGCCAGCAGTGTAATCAGGGACAGCCCCTCTGGAAACACCATATATTTT. Translation: CASSVIRDSPSGNTIYF.

This chain uses TRBV10-3 with TRBJ2-7, with D perhaps TRBD2 (6 bases). Trimming took 4 bases from V and 2 from J, leaving 15 bases between them. There are 15 residues in the CDR3. Per germline, CDR1 ENHRY and CDR2 SYGVKD. In DNA, the CDR3 is TGTGCCATCAGTGGGGGAGGTCCCAGGCCCTACGAGCAGTACTTC. Encoded protein: CAISGGGPRPYEQYF.

The chain is built from TRBV10-3 and TRBJ2-1; D is perhaps TRBD2 (6 bases). With 2 bases removed from V and 4 bases from J, the gap between germline ends came to 15 bases. The V gene's germline CDR1 is ENHRY and CDR2 SYGVKD. This CDR3 has 16 amino acids. In DNA, the CDR3 is TGTGCCATCAGTGAGGAACTAGCAGAATTTTACAATGAGCAGTTCTTC. This encodes CAISEELAEFYNEQFF.

V gene TRBV10-3 combines with J gene TRBJ1-3; D is uncertain. V shed 3 bases and J shed 2 bases, with 8 bases lying between them. CDR3 size: 14 residues. Germline V gives CDR1 ENHRY, CDR2 SYGVKD. The CDR3 loop reads CAISDRRAGNTIYF. CDR3 DNA sequence: TGTGCCATCAGTGATCGGAGGGCTGGAAACACCATATATTTT.